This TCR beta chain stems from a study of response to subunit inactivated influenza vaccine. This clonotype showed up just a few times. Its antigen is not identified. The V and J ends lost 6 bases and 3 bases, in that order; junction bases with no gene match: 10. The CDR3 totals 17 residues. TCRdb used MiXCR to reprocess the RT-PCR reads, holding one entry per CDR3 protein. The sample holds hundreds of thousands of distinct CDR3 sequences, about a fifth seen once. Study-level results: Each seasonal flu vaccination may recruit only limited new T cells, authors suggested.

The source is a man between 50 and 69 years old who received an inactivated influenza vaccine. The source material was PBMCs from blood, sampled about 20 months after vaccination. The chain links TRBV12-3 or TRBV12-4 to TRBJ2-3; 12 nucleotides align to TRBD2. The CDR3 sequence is CASSSTPGLAGTDTQYF. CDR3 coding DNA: TGTGCCAGCAGCTCTACCCCTGGACTAGCGGGAACAGATACGCAGTATTTT.